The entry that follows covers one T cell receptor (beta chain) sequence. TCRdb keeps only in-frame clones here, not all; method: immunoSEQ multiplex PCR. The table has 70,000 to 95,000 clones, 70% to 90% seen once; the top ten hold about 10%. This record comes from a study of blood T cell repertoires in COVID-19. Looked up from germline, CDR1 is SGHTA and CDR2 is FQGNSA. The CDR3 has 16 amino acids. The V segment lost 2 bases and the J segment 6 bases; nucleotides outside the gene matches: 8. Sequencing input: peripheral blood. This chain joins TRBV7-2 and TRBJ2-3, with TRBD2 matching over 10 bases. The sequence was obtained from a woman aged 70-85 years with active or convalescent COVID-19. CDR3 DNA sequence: TGTGCCAGCAGCTTACGGTCTAGCGGGGGACTTGATACGCAGTATTTT. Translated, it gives CASSLRSSGGLDTQYF.